A single sample gave rise to the 26 T cell receptor beta chains below, sequenced in a study of T cell changes during pregnancy in multiple sclerosis (dated by TCRdb to the late 2010s). Library preparation was by the immunoSEQ multiplex PCR assay. The table was pulled from immuneACCESS by TCRdb, which kept in-frame rearrangements only. Such tables lose some clones; where checked, under half of the loss comes from unresolved V genes, and the rest has no known cause. This sample holds about 50,000 clones; about 89% were observed only once. The top ten hold about 10% of the sample. Sequences were derived from CD8+ T cells from peripheral blood mononuclear cells, sampled after pregnancy. These receptors all stem from a female donor with multiple sclerosis, enrolled in a pregnancy study.

This rearrangement joins TRBV13 to TRBJ1-1, with a weak D call TRBD1 (6 bases). The V end was cut by 6 bases, the J end by 0 bases, with 20 bases between. CDR1 and CDR2 from the germline V gene are PRHDT and FYEKMQ (reference sequence). This CDR3 comprises 17 residues. The CDR3 here is CASSWFSDRRMNTEAFF. In nucleotides, the CDR3 is TGTGCCAGCAGTTGGTTTTCCGACAGGCGGATGAACACTGAAGCTTTCTTT.

This rearrangement joins TRBV28 to TRBJ2-7, with TRBD1 identical over 7 bases. The germline V gene has CDR1 MDHEN and CDR2 SYDVKM. CDR3 length equals 14 residues. V trimming: 6 bases; J trimming: 4 bases; junction bases outside the gene matches: 9. Here the CDR3 DNA reads TGTGCCAGCAGCGCGACAGGGTCGGGGTACGAGCAGTACTTC. Its protein is CASSATGSGYEQYF.

The V and J genes are TRBV4-2 and TRBJ2-1, with 8 bases lining up with TRBD2. The trim removed 0 bases at V and 2 bases at J, leaving 3 bases unmatched. The CDR3 sequence is 16 residues long. Per germline, CDR1 LGHNA and CDR2 YNFKEQ. The CDR3 sequence is CASSQESGGAYNEQFF. CDR3 DNA: TGTGCCAGCAGCCAAGAGAGCGGGGGCGCCTACAATGAGCAGTTCTTC.

The genes are TRBV29-1 and TRBJ2-1; 8 nucleotides line up with TRBD1. The CDR3 length is 13 residues. Trimming took 8 bases from V and 8 from J; bases not matched to a gene: 11. Germline-derived CDR1 and CDR2 are SQVTM and ANQGSEA. The CDR3 here is CSSGPGGKDEQFF. The CDR3 DNA is TGCAGCTCTGGGCCAGGGGGCAAGGATGAGCAGTTCTTC.

This clone has a single count. This chain uses TRBV4-1 with TRBJ1-1; 9 bases line up with TRBD1. J gave up 7 bases and V 1 base, and 13 bases lay outside the gene matches. The V gene's germline CDR1 is MGHRA and CDR2 YSYEKL. CDR3 length equals 17 residues. CDR3 in DNA: TGCGCCAGCAGCCAAGTAACGCCTCTTGGACAGGGGCTTGAAGCTTTCTTT. It is translated as CASSQVTPLGQGLEAFF.

This rearrangement joins TRBV10-1 to TRBJ2-2; 10 bases are shared with TRBD1. Per the germline V gene, CDR1 is WNHNN and CDR2 is SYGVQD (reference sequence). The J segment lost 3 bases and the V segment lost 5 bases, leaving 3 bases of the junction unmatched. The CDR3 totals 15 residues. The DNA for the CDR3 is TGCGCCAGCAGTCCGGACAGGGGGGACACCGGGGAGCTGTTTTTT. It translates to CASSPDRGDTGELFF.

The rearrangement joins TRBV11-2 to TRBJ2-3; tentative D call: TRBD1 (5 bases). V was trimmed by 5 bases and J by 0 bases, leaving 15 bases between them. The CDR3 totals 16 residues. The germline CDR1 and CDR2 sequences are SGHAT and FQNNGV. The CDR3 DNA follows: TGTGCCAGCAGCCAGGGCAGCGAAATTAGCACAGATACGCAGTATTTT. Translated, it gives CASSQGSEISTDTQYF.

This sequence joins TRBV5-6 and TRBJ1-1; 12 nucleotides align to TRBD1. This CDR3 comprises 14 residues. Germline assignment: CDR1 SGHDT and CDR2 YYEEEE. Trimming removed 3 bases from V and 7 bases from J; junction bases left unmatched: 4. This chain's CDR3 is CASSWDRGPFEAFF. The CDR3 nucleotides are TGTGCCAGCAGCTGGGACAGGGGGCCTTTTGAAGCTTTCTTT.

The J gene is TRBJ2-7, the V gene TRBV11-2; the D is unclear. The CDR3 consists of 10 residues. V was clipped by 3 bases and J by 6 bases, with 3 bases between them. Germline V gives CDR1 SGHAT, CDR2 FQNNGV. The CDR3 protein is CASSFSEQYF. CDR3 nucleotides: TGTGCCAGCAGCTTCTCCGAGCAGTACTTC.

This clone occurred once. J is TRBJ2-3 and V is TRBV7-9, with D uncertain. V was cut by 3 bases and J by 6 bases, with 7 bases left in between. In germline, CDR1 is SEHNR, CDR2 FQNEAQ (reference sequence). This CDR3 contains 12 residues. As DNA, the CDR3 is TGTGCCAGCAGCTTGTTTCAGGATACGCAGTATTTT. It encodes CASSLFQDTQYF.

Remarks on this clone: One end of the junction does not line up with germline, which may come from a read error. This sample also contains other DNA sequences that code for the same CDR3. The J gene is TRBJ2-2, the V gene TRBV11-2; D perhaps matches TRBD1 (5 bases). The germline CDR1 and CDR2 sequences are SGHAT and FQNNGV. CDR3 length equals 13 residues. The CDR3 loop reads CASSFAGQGELFF. In DNA form, the CDR3 reads TGCGCCAGCAGCTTTGCAGGGCAAGGGGAGCTGTTTTTT.

This clone appeared once. V is TRBV7-3 and J is TRBJ2-1, with D tentatively TRBD1 (6 bases). Germline V gene sequence: CDR1 SGHTA, CDR2 FQGTGA. Trimming took off 2 bases at V and 7 bases at J, with 24 bases between the two ends. The CDR3 is 18 amino acids. The CDR3 sequence is CASSLPMVGTPNPNEQFF. CDR3 DNA: TGTGCCAGCAGCTTACCGATGGTCGGGACACCCAACCCTAATGAGCAGTTCTTC.

The V call is TRBV10-3, the J call TRBJ2-7; 8 nucleotides agree with TRBD1. There are 13 residues in the CDR3. V was pared by 10 bases and J by 1 base, with 6 bases of the junction left unmatched. The germline gives CDR1 ENHRY, CDR2 SYGVKD. As DNA, the CDR3 is TGTGCCACCACAGGGGGTAATTCCTACGAGCAGTACTTC. This translates into CATTGGNSYEQYF.

The CDR3 loop is CSVEAGGDYGYTF. CDR3 nucleotide sequence: TGCAGCGTTGAAGCAGGGGGCGACTATGGCTACACCTTC. This chain uses TRBV29-1 with TRBJ1-2; 8 bases fit TRBD1. The CDR3 spans 13 residues. The germline gives CDR1 SQVTM, CDR2 ANQGSEA. After removal of 1 base from V and 3 bases from J, the junction contained 1 base not matched to a gene.

This chain links TRBV13 with TRBJ1-6; D remains unclear. Germline V gene sequence: CDR1 PRHDT, CDR2 FYEKMQ (reference sequence). Trimming left V 5 bases short and J 0 bases short, with 11 bases between. The CDR3 has 16 amino acids. Here the CDR3 reads CASSTGESSYNSPLHF. Written as DNA, the CDR3 is TGTGCCAGCAGCACGGGAGAGAGCTCCTATAATTCACCCCTCCACTTT.

The chain joins TRBV5-6 to TRBJ1-1; the D gene is possibly TRBD1 (6 bases). V was pared by 2 bases and J by 4 bases, with 12 bases between. The CDR3 runs to 14 residues. Per the germline V gene, CDR1 is SGHDT and CDR2 is YYEEEE. In DNA form, the CDR3 reads TGTGCCAGCAGCTTCGGACAGTCCCTCACTGAAGCTTTCTTT. Protein sequence: CASSFGQSLTEAFF.

The chain recombines TRBV9 with TRBJ2-2; no reliable D call. Germline V CDR1 and CDR2: SGDLS, YYNGEE. The CDR3 length is 11 residues. V shed 6 bases and J shed 6 bases, with 6 bases lying between them. This CDR3 reads CASTTAGELFF. CDR3 bases: TGTGCCAGCACGACTGCCGGGGAGCTGTTTTTT.

The chain is built from TRBV11-2 and TRBJ1-4, with TRBD1 matching over 8 bases. The junction had 9 bases not matched to a gene; V was cut back by 5 bases and J by 4 bases. This CDR3 spans 16 amino acids. Looked up from germline, CDR1 is SGHAT and CDR2 is FQNNGV. The CDR3 loop reads CASSPDPGQVNEKLFF. CDR3 DNA sequence: TGTGCCAGCAGCCCCGACCCGGGACAGGTTAATGAAAAACTGTTTTTT. The full variable domain, with the rest looked up from reference TRBV11-2 and TRBJ1-4, is EAGVAQSPRYKIIEKRQSVAFWCNPISGHATLYWYQQILGQGPKLLIQFQNNGVVDDSQLPKDRFSAERLKGVDSTLKIQPAKLEDSAVYLCASSPDPGQVNEKLFFGSGTQLSVL.

The CDR3 sequence: CSVWGDGGNYGYTF. In DNA, the CDR3 is TGCAGCGTTTGGGGGGACGGCGGAAACTATGGCTACACCTTC. The J gene is TRBJ1-2, the V gene TRBV29-1, with D maybe TRBD1 (5 bases). The CDR3 loop spans 14 amino acids. V gave up 5 bases and J gave up 2 bases, with 15 bases separating them. CDR1 SQVTM and CDR2 ANQGSEA come from the germline V gene.

The CDR3 loop reads CASSPSTSGGADEQFF. Here the CDR3 DNA reads TGTGCCAGCAGCCCCTCGACCAGCGGGGGGGCCGATGAGCAGTTCTTC. The chain combines TRBV7-9 with TRBJ2-1; 10 bases are shared with TRBD2. With V trimmed by 5 bases and J by 8 bases, 12 bases remained unmatched. Germline CDR1 is SEHNR and CDR2 is FQNEAQ (reference sequence). There are 16 residues in the CDR3.

V gene TRBV13 combines with J gene TRBJ1-2, with D possibly being TRBD1 (5 bases). The CDR3 is made up of 12 amino acids. Germline V gene data show CDR1 as PRHDT and CDR2 as FYEKMQ (reference sequence). The V end lost 5 bases, the J end lost 4 bases, and 8 bases lay between the germline ends. CDR3 sequence: CASSGGTYGYTF. Written as DNA, the CDR3 is TGTGCCAGCAGCGGGGGGACCTATGGCTACACCTTC.

V and J are TRBV4-1 and TRBJ2-4; 7 bases map to TRBD1. This CDR3 is 16 amino acids long. The trim removed 2 bases at V and 0 bases at J, leaving 4 bases unmatched. Germline-derived CDR1 and CDR2 are MGHRA and YSYEKL. In nucleotides, the CDR3 is TGCGCCAGCAGCCAACCACAGGGGTTAGCCAAAAACATTCAGTACTTC. Its translation is CASSQPQGLAKNIQYF.

The CDR3 DNA sequence: TGTGCCAGCAGCTTGATTTACAGGGAAACCTCCTACAATGAGCAGTTCTTC. Its translation is CASSLIYRETSYNEQFF. The chain combines TRBV5-6 with TRBJ2-1, with a weak D call TRBD1 (6 bases). The CDR3 covers 17 residues. V lost 1 base to trimming and J lost 0 bases, with 14 bases between them. CDR1 and CDR2 from the germline V gene are SGHDT and YYEEEE.

The chain links TRBV14 to TRBJ2-1, with 10 bases fitting TRBD2. The germline CDR1 and CDR2 sequences are SGHDN and FVKESK. This CDR3 is 15 amino acids long. With V trimmed by 5 bases and J by 8 bases, 9 bases remained unmatched. CDR3 region: CASSVESGGVYEQFF. Written as DNA, the CDR3 is TGTGCCAGCAGCGTCGAGAGCGGGGGGGTCTATGAGCAGTTCTTC.

The rearrangement links TRBV5-6 to TRBJ2-7; D not resolved. CDR1 is SGHDT, CDR2 YYEEEE, per germline. V lost 4 bases, J lost 0 bases, and 11 bases lay in between. CDR3 length: 14 amino acids. This chain's CDR3 is CASSPYYSSYEQYF. CDR3 bases: TGTGCCAGCAGCCCTTACTATAGCTCCTACGAGCAGTACTTC.

The chain combines TRBV19 with TRBJ2-7, with 10 bases matching TRBD1. Trimming at V came to 9 bases and at J to 3 bases, leaving 8 bases not matched to a gene. Germline CDR1 and CDR2: LNHDA and SQIVND (reference sequence). This CDR3 has 14 residues. CDR3 nucleotides: TGTGCCAGCCAAGGGGGACAGGGGATCTACGAGCAGTACTTC. Protein sequence: CASQGGQGIYEQYF.